These 17 T cell receptor beta chains were sequenced from one sample in a study of OX40 agonist ivuxolimab in advanced cancers. Measured with immunoSEQ multiplex PCR; TCRdb has only the in-frame clones, and not every one. The data show 45,000 to 50,000 clones, 60% to 85% seen once. The input for sequencing was CD4+ or CD8+ T cells sorted from blood, taken in a trial of the OX40 agonist ivuxolimab. The receptors were sampled from an adult with an advanced solid tumor such as melanoma, head and neck, liver or kidney cancer.

This rearrangement joins TRBV5-1 to TRBJ2-3; TRBD2 agrees at 7 bases. Trimming cost V 0 bases and J 2 bases; bases outside gene matches: 6. The CDR3 has 16 amino acids. Germline V gene data show CDR1 as SGHRS and CDR2 as YFSETQ. Here the CDR3 reads CASSLDGGGSTDTQYF. For the CDR3, the DNA is TGCGCCAGCAGCTTGGACGGGGGAGGGTCCACAGATACGCAGTATTTT.

The gene calls are TRBV29-1 and TRBJ2-1, with 8 bases identical to TRBD2. CDR1 and CDR2 (germline): SQVTM, ANQGSEA. Trimming took 7 bases from V and 7 from J; bases not matched to a gene: 9. The CDR3 length is 13 residues. This CDR3 reads CSAGGARFNEQFF. The CDR3 nucleotides read TGCAGCGCCGGGGGGGCCCGGTTTAATGAGCAGTTCTTC.

This clone was recorded a few times. This chain links TRBV10-1 with TRBJ2-1; D not certain. Germline lookup yields CDR1 WNHNN and CDR2 SYGVQD (reference sequence). Trimming took 8 bases from V and 8 from J, leaving 19 bases between them. This CDR3 is built from 14 residues. CDR3 DNA: TGCGCCAGCCTTCGGCTGGCCGCTAGGGATGAGCAGTTCTTC. As protein: CASLRLAARDEQFF.

The chain carries TRBV7-8 and TRBJ2-7; D not resolved. Germline-derived CDR1 and CDR2 are SGHVS and FQNEAQ. This CDR3 spans 12 amino acids. In DNA, the CDR3 is TGTGCTACCGAAGGCAGAGACTACGAGCAGTACTTC. It translates to CATEGRDYEQYF.

The rearrangement uses TRBV5-1 and TRBJ2-1; possibly TRBD1 or TRBD2 for D (5 bases each). In germline, CDR1 is SGHRS, CDR2 YFSETQ. The V gene lost 1 base and the J gene lost 8 bases, with 16 bases spanning the gap. There are 15 residues in the CDR3. The CDR3 DNA reads TGCGCCAGCAGCTTGATGGACGGGGCTGGAGATGAGCAGTTCTTC. This encodes CASSLMDGAGDEQFF.

The chain links TRBV7-2 to TRBJ1-6; 7 bases are shared with TRBD1. With 1 base clipped from V and 6 bases from J, the junction kept 3 bases outside the gene matches. Germline V gene sequence: CDR1 SGHTA, CDR2 FQGNSA. This CDR3 has 15 amino acids. The CDR3 DNA reads TGTGCCAGCAGCTTAGGACAGGGTAGTAATTCACCCCTCCACTTT. This codes for CASSLGQGSNSPLHF.

The J gene is TRBJ1-1, the V gene TRBV7-3; unclear D gene. CDR1 is SGHTA and CDR2 is FQGTGA in the germline V gene. This CDR3 spans 15 amino acids. V lost 2 bases and J lost 4, with 14 bases in between. CDR3 coding DNA: TGTGCCAGCAGCTTATTCGGCCGAGGAAGCACTGAAGCTTTCTTT. Translation gives CASSLFGRGSTEAFF.

The chain links TRBV9 to TRBJ2-2; D is possibly TRBD2 (5 bases). Germline V gene sequence: CDR1 SGDLS, CDR2 YYNGEE. Trimming shortened V by 4 bases and J by 5 bases, and 12 bases separated the two germline ends. This CDR3 contains 14 residues. The CDR3 DNA is TGTGCCAGCAGCCCCAGCGGAGCTACCGGGGAGCTGTTTTTT. Amino acid sequence: CASSPSGATGELFF.

The V gene is TRBV18, the J gene TRBJ1-5; the D is unclear. Germline assignment: CDR1 KGHSH and CDR2 LQKENI. V dropped 3 bases and J dropped 1 base, with 4 bases sitting between them. CDR3 length: 13 amino acids. This CDR3 is CASSPESNQPQHF. DNA for the CDR3: TGTGCCAGCTCACCGGAGAGCAATCAGCCCCAGCATTTT.

Note on this clone: Distinct nucleotide sequences in the sample also encode this CDR3. V usage is TRBV11-2 and J usage is TRBJ1-1; D gene uncertain. Looked up from germline, CDR1 is SGHAT and CDR2 is FQNNGV. The CDR3 runs 12 residues. Trimming left V 0 bases short and J 9 bases short, with 8 bases between. The CDR3: CASSLDGRKAFF. CDR3 in DNA: TGTGCCAGCAGCTTAGACGGGCGGAAAGCTTTCTTT.

This clone was recorded only once. The chain links TRBV28 to TRBJ1-2; 8 nucleotides agree with TRBD1. The J segment lost 2 bases and the V segment lost 6 bases, leaving 8 bases of the junction unmatched. Germline V CDR1 and CDR2: MDHEN, SYDVKM. The CDR3 spans 15 residues. The CDR3 here is CASRGWTGKNYGYTF. The DNA of the CDR3 is TGTGCCAGCAGGGGTTGGACAGGGAAAAACTATGGCTACACCTTC.

V and J are TRBV30 and TRBJ1-3; D not certain. V lost 2 bases and J 0 bases, leaving 11 bases between the germline ends. The CDR3 consists of 15 residues. CDR1 and CDR2 (germline): GTSNPN, SVGIG (reference sequence). CDR3 coding DNA: TGTGCCTGGAGTTCCCGACTTACCTCTGGAAACACCATATATTTT. Protein product: CAWSSRLTSGNTIYF.

This clone was detected once. The V gene is TRBV2, the J gene TRBJ1-4; weak D call: TRBD1 (6 bases). In germline, CDR1 is SNHLY, CDR2 FYNNEI. The CDR3 spans 13 residues. The V end lost 9 bases, the J end lost 7 bases, and 15 bases lay between the germline ends. This chain's CDR3 is CASLGGLAEKLFF. CDR3 nucleotide sequence: TGTGCCAGTTTAGGGGGTTTAGCTGAAAAACTGTTTTTT.

The chain joins TRBV6-1 to TRBJ2-1; no firm D call. CDR1 is MNHNS and CDR2 is SASEGT in the germline V gene. This CDR3 region has 13 residues. V lost 8 bases and J lost 9, with 17 bases in between. The CDR3 sequence: CASPPNLGGEQFF. Written as DNA, the CDR3 is TGTGCCAGCCCCCCCAACCTGGGTGGTGAGCAGTTCTTC.

The genes are TRBV28 and TRBJ1-2; D gene unclear. Trimming took 2 bases from V and 2 from J, leaving 9 bases between them. CDR1 MDHEN and CDR2 SYDVKM come from the germline V gene. The length of the CDR3 is 14 residues. The CDR3 protein is CASSLNSVNYGYTF. CDR3 bases: TGTGCCAGCAGTTTAAACTCTGTGAACTATGGCTACACCTTC.

The genes are TRBV5-1 and TRBJ2-3; D gene ambiguous. The CDR3 contains 15 residues. The germline gives CDR1 SGHRS, CDR2 YFSETQ. V lost 0 bases and J lost 2, with 10 bases in between. The CDR3 spells CASSLGLRATDTQYF. CDR3 nucleotide sequence: TGCGCCAGCAGCTTGGGGCTGAGAGCCACAGATACGCAGTATTTT.

V usage is TRBV5-1 and J usage is TRBJ2-3, with TRBD2 matching over 8 bases. The CDR3 contains 12 residues. The J segment lost 9 bases and the V segment lost 3 bases, leaving 3 bases of the junction unmatched. The germline gives CDR1 SGHRS, CDR2 YFSETQ. Here the CDR3 reads CASSSGTRTQYF. The CDR3 nucleotides read TGCGCCAGCAGCTCCGGGACTAGGACGCAGTATTTT. Combining the CDR3 with reference TRBV5-1 and TRBJ2-3 gives the whole variable domain KAGVTQTPRYLIKTRGQQVTLSCSPISGHRSVSWYQQTPGQGLQFLFEYFSETQRNKGNFPGRFSGRQFSNSRSEMNVSTLELGDSALYLCASSSGTRTQYFGPGTRLTVL.